This TCR beta chain is from a study of molecular identifiers for immune sequencing clone quantification. MiXCR was run by TCRdb on the PCR reads, yielding one entry per CDR3 protein. The table lists around 480,000 distinct CDR3 sequences, about a fifth of them singletons. The table lists this clonotype with a few counts. The authors sorted naive CD8 T cells as CD8+CD4-CCR7+CD45RA+. The sequenced sample was naive CD8+ T cells from blood, with Jurkat cell RNA spiked in. As for subset: FACS-sorted CD8+CD4-CCR7+CD45RA+ naive T cells. This receptor was obtained from a human donor in good health. Some libraries in this study had Jurkat cell RNA spiked in.

The CDR3 DNA follows: TGTGCCTGGATGGAAGGGCAGACCCAGTACTTC. Its protein product is CAWMEGQTQYF. The V call is TRBV30, the J call TRBJ2-5; the D is unclear. Trimming took 4 bases from V and 6 from J, leaving 9 bases between them. CDR3 length: 11 residues. Germline-derived CDR1 and CDR2 are GTSNPN and SVGIG (reference sequence).